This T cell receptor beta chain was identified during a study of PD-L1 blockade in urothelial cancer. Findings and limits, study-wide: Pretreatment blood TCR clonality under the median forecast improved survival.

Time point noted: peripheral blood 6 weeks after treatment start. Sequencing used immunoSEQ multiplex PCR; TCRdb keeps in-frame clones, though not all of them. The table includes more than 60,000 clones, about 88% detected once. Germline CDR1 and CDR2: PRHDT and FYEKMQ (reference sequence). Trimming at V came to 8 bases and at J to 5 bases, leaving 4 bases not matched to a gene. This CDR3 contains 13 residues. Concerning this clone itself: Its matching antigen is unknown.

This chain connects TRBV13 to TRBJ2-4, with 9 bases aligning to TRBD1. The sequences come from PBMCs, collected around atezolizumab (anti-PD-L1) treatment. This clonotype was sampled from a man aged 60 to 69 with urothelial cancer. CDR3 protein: CASGDRVQNIQYF. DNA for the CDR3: TGTGCCAGCGGGGACAGGGTCCAAAACATTCAGTACTTC.